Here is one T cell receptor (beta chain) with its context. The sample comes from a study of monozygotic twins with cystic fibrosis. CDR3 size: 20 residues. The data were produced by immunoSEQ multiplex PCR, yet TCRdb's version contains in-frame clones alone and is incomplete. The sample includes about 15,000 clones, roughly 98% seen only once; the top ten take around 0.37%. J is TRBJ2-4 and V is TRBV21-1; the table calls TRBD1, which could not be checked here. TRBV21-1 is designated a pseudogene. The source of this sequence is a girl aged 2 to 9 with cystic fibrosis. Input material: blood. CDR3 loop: CASAKLGTDQPKKAKNIQYF. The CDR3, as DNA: TGTGCCAGCGCTAAGCTGGGGACAGATCAACCTAAAAAGGCTAAAAACATTCAGTACTTC.